This T cell receptor beta chain was sequenced in a study of preoperative IRX-2 immunotherapy in early breast cancer. Profiled with immunoSEQ multiplex PCR; TCRdb holds only in-frame clones, not every one. The table lists about 32,000 clones, under 85% of them singletons. Treatment noted: preoperative locoregional IRX-2 cytokine immunotherapy. Sequenced material: lymph node tissue, taken from a patient treated with IRX-2 immunotherapy. This receptor was identified in a human donor with breast cancer.

The CDR3 nucleotides read TGCAGCATCCGACAGGGACAGGGGAACTATGGCTACACCTTC. Its protein product is CSIRQGQGNYGYTF. The chain is built from TRBV29-1 and TRBJ1-2, with TRBD1 matching 10 bases. This CDR3 region has 14 residues. The germline V gene has CDR1 SQVTM and CDR2 ANQGSEA. Losses at the gene ends were 8 bases for V and 2 bases for J; bases not matched to a gene: 8.